Listed below are T cell receptor beta chains from one sample, sequenced in a study of blood T cell repertoires in COVID-19. The data were produced by immunoSEQ multiplex PCR, yet TCRdb's version contains in-frame clones alone and is incomplete. Of roughly 250,000 clones listed, 70% to 90% are singletons. The sample consisted of PBMCs or T cells enriched from blood (not recorded which). These receptors were collected from a woman aged 40-49 years with acute COVID-19. Each CDR3 is given with its conserved first and last residue. A D gene is named only where the DNA matches it firmly. Clone size is stated in some rows and not others, as once, few, many or a class when expanded.

j_call clone_size d_call v_call cdr3_nt cdr3_aa
TRBJ2-5 . . TRBV10-3 TGTGCCATCAGTGAACGGGACAGAGCGGGAGCGACTCAAGAGACCCAGTACTTC CAISERDRAGATQETQYF
TRBJ2-7 once TRBD2 TRBV11-2 TGTGCCAGCAGCCTTGGACTAGTGAATGCCTACGAGCAGTACTTC CASSLGLVNAYEQYF
TRBJ1-1 . . TRBV7-8 TGTGCCAGCAGCTTGAACTCCAACACTGAAGCTTTCTTT CASSLNSNTEAFF
TRBJ1-2 . . TRBV19 TGTGCCAGTAGCGAGGGAACAACCTCCTATGGCTACACCTTC CASSEGTTSYGYTF
TRBJ1-3 . . TRBV12-3/TRBV12-4 TGTGCCAGCAGAATGACAGGAGGAAACACCATATATTTT CASRMTGGNTIYF
TRBJ2-5 . TRBD1 TRBV30 TGTGCCTGGAGGGAACAGGGGTACCAAGAGACCCAGTACTTC CAWREQGYQETQYF
TRBJ1-4 . . TRBV19 TGTGCCAGCAGGACATTCGATAATGAAAAACTGTTTTTT CASRTFDNEKLFF
TRBJ2-1 . . TRBV21-1 TGTGCCAGCAGCAAAGGTCTAGCGGGAGGGAGCTCCTACAATGAGCAGTTCTTC CASSKGLAGGSSYNEQFF
TRBJ2-3 . . TRBV18 TGTGCCAGCTCACCGGTTGGACTAACTGGCACAGATACGCAGTATTTT CASSPVGLTGTDTQYF
TRBJ2-1 . TRBD1 TRBV5-1 TGCGCCAGCAGCTTGGTTTCCCAGGGGGCCTACAATGAGCAGTTCTTC CASSLVSQGAYNEQFF
TRBJ1-3 once . TRBV2 TGTGCCAGCAGCATTGGGCCGCCGAACACCATATATTTT CASSIGPPNTIYF
TRBJ1-2 . . TRBV7-9 TGTGCCAGCAGCTTTTCAGTGACAACTAACTATGGCTACACCTTC CASSFSVTTNYGYTF
TRBJ1-5 few . TRBV24-1 TGTGCCACCAGCCGGGGGAAAACGGCTTTCAATCAGCCCCAGCATTTT CATSRGKTAFNQPQHF
TRBJ1-3 . . TRBV10-3 TGTGCCACCGGAGAGGCTGGAAACACCATATATTTT CATGEAGNTIYF
TRBJ2-5 . TRBD2 TRBV11-3 TGTGCCAGCAGCTTGGGAAGACTAGCAGGAGAAGAGACCCAGTACTTC CASSLGRLAGEETQYF
TRBJ2-7 . TRBD2 TRBV27 TGTGCCAGCAGTTTATCGCGGACTAGCGGTTCCTACGAGCAGTACTTC CASSLSRTSGSYEQYF
TRBJ1-3 . TRBD1 TRBV30 TGTGCCTGGACCGCGACAGGGGCTGGAAACACCATATATTTT CAWTATGAGNTIYF
TRBJ1-5 . . TRBV10-1 TGCGCCAGCGGGAGCGGGAATCAGCCCCAGCATTTT CASGSGNQPQHF
TRBJ2-1 . TRBD2 TRBV4-2 TGTGCCAGCAGCCACGACCTCTCCGGGACTAGCGGGGGTTCTTCTCGGAATGAGCAGTTCTTC CASSHDLSGTSGGSSRNEQFF
TRBJ2-1 . . TRBV4-2 TGTGCCAGCAGCCTGAGCTCCTACAATGAGCAGTTCTTC CASSLSSYNEQFF
TRBJ2-1 . TRBD2 TRBV6-5 TGTGCCAGCAGTTACCGGGGGGGAGTATCCTACAATGAGCAGTTCTTC CASSYRGGVSYNEQFF
TRBJ2-7 . TRBD2 TRBV19 TGTGCCAGTAGAGAACTAGCGGGATCCTACGAGCAGTACTTC CASRELAGSYEQYF
TRBJ2-7 . TRBD1 TRBV19 TGTGCCACCGGCGACAGGGGACCTTCCGAGCAGTACTTC CATGDRGPSEQYF
TRBJ1-4 . . TRBV6-6 TGTGCCAGCAGTTACGGAGGGGCGTCAGATATTGAAAAACTGTTTTTT CASSYGGASDIEKLFF
TRBJ2-3 few TRBD1 TRBV10-3 TGTGCCATCAGAGACGGGGGACAGGGATGGGGCACTAGCACAGATACGCAGTATTTT CAIRDGGQGWGTSTDTQYF
TRBJ2-2 . TRBD1 TRBV7-7 TGTGCTAGCAGCCAGGACAGGATGAACACCGGGGAGCTGTTTTTT CASSQDRMNTGELFF
TRBJ2-2 . TRBD2 TRBV27 TGTGCCAGCAGTTCGGGGGGGGTAGGATACACCGGGGAGCTGTTTTTT CASSSGGVGYTGELFF
TRBJ2-5 . TRBD2 TRBV11-1 TGTGCCAGCAGCTCAAATCCGAGGACTAGCGGGCTTTACTTC CASSSNPRTSGLYF
TRBJ2-2 few . TRBV7-8 TGTGCCAGCAGCCCCCTGGAGGCCGGGGAGCTGTTTTTT CASSPLEAGELFF
TRBJ2-7 . . TRBV27 TGTGCCAGCAGTCGTAGACTAGTAGGCGAGCAGTACTTC CASSRRLVGEQYF
TRBJ1-6 . TRBD1 TRBV19 TGTGCCACCATGGACAGGGGGCAACGGTCACCCCTCCACTTT CATMDRGQRSPLHF
TRBJ2-7 . . TRBV4-2 TGTGCCAGCAGCCAAGATTCAAGCGGAGTCTACGAGCAGTACTTC CASSQDSSGVYEQYF
TRBJ2-1 few TRBD2 TRBV11-3 TGTGCCAGCAGCATCACTAGCGGGGAGTACAATGAGCAGTTCTTC CASSITSGEYNEQFF
TRBJ1-3 . TRBD1 TRBV6-5 TGTGCCAGCAGGGGGACAGACGCCTCTGGAAACACCATATATTTT CASRGTDASGNTIYF
TRBJ2-1 . . TRBV2 TGTGCCAGCAGCCCACCCCGACTAGTCAAAAACAATGAGCAGTTCTTC CASSPPRLVKNNEQFF
TRBJ2-5 . . TRBV11-2 TGTGCCAGCAGCTTAACCGGCGGGGTTAAAGAGACCCAGTACTTC CASSLTGGVKETQYF
TRBJ2-7 . . TRBV5-8 TGTGCCAGCAGCTCCCGTCAACTTTCTCTCCGGGAGCAGTACTTC CASSSRQLSLREQYF
TRBJ2-3 . . TRBV7-6 TGTGCCAGCAGCTTAGCGCTTGGAGACGGCACAGATACGCAGTATTTT CASSLALGDGTDTQYF
TRBJ2-5 . . TRBV6-1 TGTGCCAGCAGTGAGACACGGGAGACCCAGTACTTC CASSETRETQYF
TRBJ1-2 . TRBD1 TRBV3-1/TRBV3-2 TGTGCCAGCAGCCAACAGACAGGGGACCTCTATGGCTACACCTTC CASSQQTGDLYGYTF
TRBJ2-5 many TRBD1 TRBV6-4 TGTGCCAGCAGTGACTCCGCCGGGACAGGGTTAGAGACCCAGTACTTC CASSDSAGTGLETQYF
TRBJ1-5 . TRBD1 TRBV5-5 TGTGCCAGCAGCTCTGGACAGGGACCTAGCAATCAGCCCCAGCATTTT CASSSGQGPSNQPQHF
TRBJ1-3 . . TRBV11-3 TGTGCCAGCAGCTTAGTACTTGGCTCTGGAAACACCATATATTTT CASSLVLGSGNTIYF
TRBJ2-7 once TRBD2 TRBV12-5 TGTGCTAGTGGTTTGGTAGGTAGCGGGAGCGGGCCCTACGAGCAGTACTTC CASGLVGSGSGPYEQYF
TRBJ2-1 . TRBD1 TRBV29-1 TGCAGCGTTGTCAGGGGGCCCAATGAGCAGTTCTTC CSVVRGPNEQFF
TRBJ1-1 . . TRBV11-2 TGTGCCAGCAGCCCAAAAGCGGGGACTGAAGCTTTCTTT CASSPKAGTEAFF
TRBJ2-7 once . TRBV6-5 TGTGCCAGCAGCCAGGGTACCGAGCAGTACTTC CASSQGTEQYF
TRBJ2-7 . TRBD2 TRBV7-9 TGTGCCAGCAGCTTCGGACTAGCGGACGAGCAGTACTTC CASSFGLADEQYF
TRBJ2-1 . TRBD1 TRBV19 TGTGCCAGTAGTATAGATCTCGGACAGGGTTGGGATGAGCAGTTCTTC CASSIDLGQGWDEQFF
TRBJ2-1 . TRBD2 TRBV19 TGTGCCAGTAGCCACCCTAGCGGAATCAGCTCCTACAATGAGCAGTTCTTC CASSHPSGISSYNEQFF
TRBJ1-1 . . TRBV9 TGTGCCAGCAGCAACGAGGTGGGGGCAATGAACACTGAAGCTTTCTTT CASSNEVGAMNTEAFF
TRBJ2-1 few . TRBV5-8 TGTGCACACCCCCCGTACAATGAGCAGTTCTTC CAHPPYNEQFF
TRBJ2-3 . TRBD2 TRBV3-1/TRBV3-2 TGTGCCAGCAGCCTAAGCGGGGGCACAGATACGCAGTATTTT CASSLSGGTDTQYF
TRBJ2-1 . . TRBV6-1 TGTGCCAGCAGTGAAACTAGCCTCGGTGAGCAGTTCTTC CASSETSLGEQFF